Below are 10 T cell receptor beta chains sequenced from a single sample in a study of blood T cell repertoires in COVID-19. The method was immunoSEQ multiplex PCR; TCRdb's version includes in-frame clones alone and lacks a portion of them. The repertoire holds about 270,000 clones, with approximately 86% as singletons. Sequenced input: peripheral blood. The receptor source for this set is a man aged 35 to 55 who had recovered from COVID-19.

CDR3 amino acids: CASSPPSERWFF. The CDR3 DNA sequence: TGTGCCAGCTCACCACCAAGCGAGAGGTGGTTCTTC. The gene calls are TRBV18 and TRBJ2-1; D not certain. The CDR3 consists of 12 residues. CDR1 KGHSH and CDR2 LQKENI come from the germline V gene. The V gene lost 0 bases and the J gene lost 15 bases, with 12 bases spanning the gap.

This clone was observed a single time. The J gene is TRBJ2-2, the V gene TRBV6-2 or TRBV6-3, with D possibly TRBD2 on 7 matching bases. V dropped 3 bases and J dropped 5 bases, with 19 bases sitting between them. The CDR3 has 17 residues. Germline V lookup: CDR1 MNHEY, CDR2 SVGEGT. CDR3 in DNA: TGTGCCAGCAGTTATTTGAACTGGGGGGGCGAAACCGGGGAGCTGTTTTTT. Translation: CASSYLNWGGETGELFF.

This clone has just one count. The V gene is TRBV5-6, the J gene TRBJ2-2; 10 nucleotides line up with TRBD1. CDR1 SGHDT and CDR2 YYEEEE come from the germline V gene. V was pared by 3 bases and J by 4 bases, with 9 bases of the junction left unmatched. The CDR3 is 17 amino acids. The CDR3 DNA reads as TGTGCCAGCAGCTGGGTGACAGGGGGCGGCGGCACCGGGGAGCTGTTTTTT. Its protein is CASSWVTGGGGTGELFF.

The V call is TRBV4-3, the J call TRBJ2-7, with D possibly TRBD2 on 7 matching bases. Germline-derived CDR1 and CDR2 are LGHNA and YSLEER. Trimming removed 0 bases at V and 2 bases at J, with 11 bases between. CDR3 size: 15 residues. For the CDR3, the DNA is TGCGCCAGCAGCCAAGATTGGGGGGGCCCCTACGAGCAGTACTTC. Its protein product is CASSQDWGGPYEQYF.

Only one count was recorded for this clone. This sequence joins TRBV7-8 and TRBJ1-4, with TRBD1 identical over 9 bases. Germline CDR1 reads SGHVS; CDR2 reads FQNEAQ. With V trimmed by 2 bases and J by 6 bases, 1 base remained unmatched. The CDR3 loop spans 14 amino acids. This chain's CDR3 is CASSLRDRDEKLFF. For the CDR3, the DNA is TGTGCCAGCAGCTTACGGGACAGGGATGAAAAACTGTTTTTT.

The chain has TRBV27 and TRBJ2-3, with D possibly being TRBD2 (6 bases). V dropped 6 bases and J dropped 0 bases, with 13 bases sitting between them. The CDR3 runs to 15 residues. Germline lookup yields CDR1 MNHEY and CDR2 SMNVEV (reference sequence). CDR3 bases: TGTGCCAGCAGATCCGGGGGTGCCAGCACAGATACGCAGTATTTT. Its protein is CASRSGGASTDTQYF.

This chain's CDR3 is CASSQPGGAYSTDTQYF. CDR3 in DNA: TGTGCCAGCAGCCAACCGGGGGGGGCTTATAGCACAGATACGCAGTATTTT. This chain joins TRBV11-2 and TRBJ2-3, with 8 bases identical to TRBD2. The V and J ends lost 5 bases and 0 bases, in that order; junction bases with no gene match: 10. This CDR3 comprises 17 residues. CDR1 and CDR2 from the germline V gene are SGHAT and FQNNGV.

The chain couples TRBV7-9 to TRBJ2-1; the match to TRBD1 covers 8 bases. V lost 4 bases and J lost 6; bases outside the gene matches: 8. CDR1 and CDR2 from the germline V gene are SEHNR and FQNEAQ (reference sequence). The CDR3 totals 15 residues. The CDR3, as DNA: TGTGCCAGCAGCTCCCCGGGACAGGCCTCCAATGAGCAGTTCTTC. This gives the protein CASSSPGQASNEQFF.

The rearrangement joins TRBV21-1 to TRBJ1-1; TRBD1 was called by the table and not checked on the DNA. TRBV21-1 is a pseudogene locus. CDR3 length: 11 residues. The CDR3 reads CAIEQGTEAFF. For the CDR3, the DNA is TGTGCCATCGAACAGGGAACTGAAGCTTTCTTT.

This clone was observed a single time. V usage is TRBV7-9 and J usage is TRBJ1-6; maybe TRBD1 (5 bases). The CDR3 contains 17 residues. Between the trimmed V and J ends, which lost 3 bases and 4 bases, there was a span of 16 bases. Germline loops: CDR1 SEHNR, CDR2 FQNEAQ (reference sequence). The CDR3: CASSLSGAGPYNSPLHF. The CDR3 nucleotides read TGTGCCAGCAGCTTGAGCGGGGCCGGCCCTTATAATTCACCCCTCCACTTT.